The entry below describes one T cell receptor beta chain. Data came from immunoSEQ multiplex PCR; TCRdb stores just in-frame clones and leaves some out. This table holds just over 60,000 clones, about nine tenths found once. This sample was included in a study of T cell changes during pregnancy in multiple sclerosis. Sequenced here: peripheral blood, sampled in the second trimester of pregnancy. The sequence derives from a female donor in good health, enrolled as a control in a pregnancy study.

CDR3 in DNA: TGCAGTGGCGACAGGGGGGGGACCCAGTACTTC. It encodes CSGDRGGTQYF. This rearrangement joins TRBV20-1 to TRBJ2-5; 9 bases match TRBD1. Losses at the gene ends were 7 bases for V and 7 bases for J; bases not matched to a gene: 4. The CDR3 covers 11 residues. From germline, CDR1 is DFQATT and CDR2 SNEGSKA (reference sequence).